This T cell receptor beta chain was captured by sequencing in a study of beta chain features in type 1 diabetes. Study summary: Age, gender, cell numbers and subset yield matched between patients and controls. The number of sorted cells examined across all samples was some 100 million. Regarding the study as a whole: Naive, central memory and Treg TCRB repertoires appeared more alike in patients than in healthy donors.

Central memory, naive, regulatory and stem cell-like memory CD4+ cells were sorted by CD45RO/CCR7/CD25/CD127/CD95/CD27. Looked up from germline, CDR1 is GTSNPN and CDR2 is SVGIG (reference sequence). This CDR3 spans 12 amino acids. V was trimmed by 4 bases and J by 6 bases, leaving 10 bases between them. Investigators reverse transcribed all isolated RNA, so they sequenced expressed TCRB transcripts. Assay: immunoSEQ multiplex PCR; the TCRdb copy retains only in-frame clones and omits some. The sample carries 450,000 or so clones, approximately 10% recorded once. Comment on this clone: Its specificity is not known.

The chain recombines TRBV30 with TRBJ2-1, with D possibly being TRBD2 (6 bases). The source is a woman aged 18-30 years in good health. Sequences were obtained from naive CD4+ T cells from blood. CDR3 sequence (DNA): TGTGCCTGGAATACAGCGGGCAATGAGCAGTTCTTC. Residues: CAWNTAGNEQFF. Using reference TRBV30 and TRBJ2-1 for the parts outside the CDR3, the full variable domain is SQTIHQWPATLVQPVGSPLSLECTVEGTSNPNLYWYRQAAGRGLQLLFYSVGIGQISSEVPQNLSASRPQDRQFILSSKKLLLSDSGFYLCAWNTAGNEQFFGPGTRLTVL.